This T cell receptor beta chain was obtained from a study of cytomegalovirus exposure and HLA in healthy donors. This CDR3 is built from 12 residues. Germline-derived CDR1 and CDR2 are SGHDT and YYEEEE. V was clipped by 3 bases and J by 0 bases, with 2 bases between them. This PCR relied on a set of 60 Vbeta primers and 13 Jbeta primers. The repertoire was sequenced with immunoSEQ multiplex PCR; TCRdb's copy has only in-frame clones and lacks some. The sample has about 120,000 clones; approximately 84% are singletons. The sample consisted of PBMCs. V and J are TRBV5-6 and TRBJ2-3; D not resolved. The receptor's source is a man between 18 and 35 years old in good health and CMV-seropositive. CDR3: CASSSSTDTQYF. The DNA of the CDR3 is TGTGCCAGCAGCTCAAGCACAGATACGCAGTATTTT.